This T cell receptor beta chain was identified in a study of cytomegalovirus exposure and HLA in healthy donors. For this clone: The antigen is unknown.

CDR3 length: 15 amino acids. The V gene's germline CDR1 is SGHNT and CDR2 YYREEE (reference sequence). J lost 1 base, V lost 5 bases, and 8 bases had no gene match. Both 60 Vbeta primers and 13 Jbeta primers went into the PCR. Assay: immunoSEQ multiplex PCR; the TCRdb copy retains only in-frame clones and omits some. The sample contains roughly 140,000 clones, roughly 79% of which appear only once. Findings and limits, study-wide: On later analysis, the bulk of CMV-associated TCR beta chains appeared to be HLA-restricted. For most TCR sequences rarity was the rule, although some public TCRs occurred in many donors.

This receptor was taken from a woman in her fifties or sixties in good health and CMV-seropositive. The sequenced material came from PBMCs. The rearrangement uses TRBV5-4 and TRBJ2-7, with TRBD2 matching 8 bases. As DNA, the CDR3 is TGTGCCAGCAGTTCCGGGACTAGGGAATCCTACGAGCAGTACTTC. It codes for CASSSGTRESYEQYF. Full variable domain (remainder filled in from reference TRBV5-4 and TRBJ2-7): ETGVTQSPTHLIKTRGQQVTLRCSSQSGHNTVSWYQQALGQGPQFIFQYYREEENGRGNFPPRFSGLQFPNYSSELNVNALELDDSALYLCASSSGTRESYEQYFGPGTRLTVT.